The 2 T cell receptor beta chains given below trace back to one sample, sequenced in a study of T cells in women clearing cervical HPV infection (dated by TCRdb to 2016 to 2018). The method was the immunoSEQ multiplex PCR assay. This immuneACCESS table, as held by TCRdb, lists in-frame sequences with V and J called but not all clones. Of the missing ones, under half trace to an unresolved V gene in checked studies; the others have no known cause. For this sample, the table gives roughly 48,000 clones. The ten largest account for around 1.6% of the sample. The sequenced sample was blood buffy coat. These receptors were collected from a woman between 18 and 70 years old with a cervical HPV16 infection that either progressed to CIN3+ or cleared (not recorded which).

As regards this clone: The observed sequence ends 3 residues before the CDR3 terminus, with the missing tail filled in from the germline J gene. This chain joins TRBV11-2 and TRBJ1-2; TRBD1 agrees at 8 bases. Germline lookup yields CDR1 SGHAT and CDR2 FQNNGV. The CDR3 runs to 13 residues. Trimming cost V 3 bases and J 7 bases; bases outside gene matches: 4. The CDR3 bases that were read are TGTGCCAGCAGCTTCGGCAGGGGGCCTGGC. This sequence encodes CASSFGRGPG. The entire CDR3 protein reads CASSFGRGPGYTF.

About this clone itself: Read coverage stops 3 residues before the CDR3 terminus; the germline J gene supplies the remainder. The chain uses TRBV30 and TRBJ1-5; no firm D call. Trimming stripped 2 bases from V and 1 base from J, with 6 bases between. The V gene's germline CDR1 is GTSNPN and CDR2 SVGIG (reference sequence). CDR3 size: 13 residues. The chain's CDR3 is CAWSPGSNQPQHF. Incomplete CDR3 DNA: TGTGCCTGGAGTCCAGGCAGCAATCAGCCC. The full variable domain, with the rest looked up from reference TRBV30 and TRBJ1-5, is SQTIHQWPATLVQPVGSPLSLECTVEGTSNPNLYWYRQAAGRGLQLLFYSVGIGQISSEVPQNLSASRPQDRQFILSSKKLLLSDSGFYLCAWSPGSNQPQHFGDGTRLSIL.